This note documents a single TCR beta chain sequence. The antigen is not known. TCRdb reprocessed the 5' RACE reads and keeps a single row for each CDR3 protein, giving no DNA. The listing contains 300,000 to 400,000 distinct CDR3 sequences. The data are from a study of monozygotic twins with inflammatory bowel disease. This CDR3 is 14 amino acids long. Germline assignment: CDR1 SGHRS and CDR2 YFSETQ. General study points: Fewer shared clonotypes with others were found in IBD patients than in healthy twins, especially with disease activity.

The sample taken for sequencing was blood. The chain uses TRBV5-1 and TRBJ2-3. This clonotype was obtained from a human donor with ulcerative colitis or Crohn's disease, or a healthy co-twin of an affected twin (not recorded which). The CDR3 region is CASSLGTSEDTQYF. Supplemented by reference TRBV5-1 and TRBJ2-3, the full variable domain reads KAGVTQTPRYLIKTRGQQVTLSCSPISGHRSVSWYQQTPGQGLQFLFEYFSETQRNKGNFPGRFSGRQFSNSRSEMNVSTLELGDSALYLCASSLGTSEDTQYFGPGTRLTVL.